The present T cell receptor (beta chain) was sequenced within a study of blood T cell repertoires in COVID-19. In the original processing: Reference gene primer amplification gave estimated nucleated cell counts. The assay was immunoSEQ multiplex PCR, and TCRdb's table has in-frame clones only and misses some. The D gene and trimming were derived from the DNA, and the V and J assignments and clone size from that table. The sample holds a few hundred thousand clones, roughly 90% seen once. The germline gives CDR1 SGHRS, CDR2 YFSETQ. The CDR3 has 16 amino acids. V lost 6 bases to trimming and J lost 9 bases, with 25 bases between them.

The receptor's source is a young man with acute or convalescent COVID-19. The chain recombines TRBV5-1 with TRBJ1-3, with a possible D match to TRBD1 (5 bases). What was sequenced was peripheral blood. Written as DNA, the CDR3 is TGCGCCAGCACTCCGGAGGGGCAGGGCCGATGGGGCACCATATATTTT. Its translation: CASTPEGQGRWGTIYF.